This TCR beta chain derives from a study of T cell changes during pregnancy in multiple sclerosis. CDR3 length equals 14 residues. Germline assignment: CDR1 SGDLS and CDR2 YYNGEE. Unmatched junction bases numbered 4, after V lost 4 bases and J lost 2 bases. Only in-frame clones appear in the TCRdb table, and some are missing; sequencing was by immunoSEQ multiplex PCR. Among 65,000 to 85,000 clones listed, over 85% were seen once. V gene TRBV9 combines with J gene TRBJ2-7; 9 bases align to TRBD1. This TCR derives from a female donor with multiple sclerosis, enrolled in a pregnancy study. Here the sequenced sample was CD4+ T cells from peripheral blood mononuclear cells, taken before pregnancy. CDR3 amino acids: CASSQGTGTYEQYF. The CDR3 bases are TGTGCCAGCAGCCAAGGGACAGGGACCTACGAGCAGTACTTC.